The T cell receptor beta chain under discussion was sequenced for a study of T cell responses to AZD1222 COVID-19 vaccine. General study points: No day 14 peak samples; only post-peak repertoires were characterized. Mostly white British, mostly female donors; authors suggested clonal diversity may be underestimated.

This clone was seen more than once but under ten times. The antigen remains undetermined. Only in-frame clones appear in the TCRdb table, and some are missing; sequencing was by immunoSEQ multiplex PCR. This sample has 100,000 to 150,000 clones, with around 89% found just once. The CDR3 is made up of 15 amino acids. From germline, CDR1 is ENHRY and CDR2 SYGVKD. V lost 3 bases, J lost 3 bases, and 8 bases stayed unmatched. This TCR was recovered from an adult in good health. The sample was peripheral blood, taken on day 0 of MenACWY control vaccination. The chain is built from TRBV10-3 and TRBJ2-7; 7 bases are a match to TRBD1. Written as DNA, the CDR3 is TGTGCCATCAGTGATCCGGGACAGACCAGCTACGAGCAGTACTTC. It specifies CAISDPGQTSYEQYF.